The 18 T cell receptor beta chains given below trace back to one sample, sequenced in a study of kidney transplant recipient with SARS-CoV-2 infection. TCRdb analysed the reads with MiXCR anew, one entry per CDR3 protein. The sample holds fewer than 250,000 distinct CDR3 sequences, about 30% seen once. Sample: a blood sample, taken at baseline and on day 111 from a kidney transplant recipient. These receptors came from a male patient aged 30 to 39 who had COVID-19 and was a kidney transplant recipient. Some of the T cells might come from the graft donor.

This clonotype was seen repeatedly, ten times or more. The chain recombines TRBV19 with TRBJ2-7; D perhaps matches TRBD2 (5 bases). Trimming stripped 7 bases from V and 1 base from J, with 8 bases between. In germline, CDR1 is LNHDA, CDR2 SQIVND (reference sequence). The CDR3 loop spans 12 amino acids. CDR3 nucleotides: TGTGCCAGTAAATCGGGATCCTACGAGCAGTACTTC. This translates into CASKSGSYEQYF. The variable domain in full, completed from reference TRBV19 and TRBJ2-7, reads DGGITQSPKYLFRKEGQNVTLSCEQNLNHDAMYWYRQDPGQGLRLIYYSQIVNDFQKGDIAEGYSVSREKKESFPLTVTSAQKNPTAFYLCASKSGSYEQYFGPGTRLTVT.

In this sample, this clonotype turned up a few times. J is TRBJ2-3 and V is TRBV12-3 or TRBV12-4, with TRBD1 matching over 9 bases. V lost 5 bases, J lost 5 bases, and 11 bases stayed unmatched. CDR3 length: 16 amino acids. The CDR3 coding sequence is TGTGCCAGCAGTCCTCAGGACAGGGGCCCTGGAGATACGCAGTATTTT. Encoded protein: CASSPQDRGPGDTQYF.

The table lists this clonotype with many counts. The CDR3 DNA reads as TGTGCCAGCAGTATCGGTGGCTGCATCGGAAAGACCTATGGCTACACCTTC. Translating gives CASSIGGCIGKTYGYTF. The chain links TRBV6-2 or TRBV6-3 to TRBJ1-2, with D unresolved. V gave up 5 bases and J gave up 4 bases, with 23 bases separating them. The CDR3 has 17 amino acids. Germline V CDR1 and CDR2: MNHEY, SVGEGT.

This clonotype was observed at least ten times. The chain has TRBV5-4 and TRBJ1-6; D not resolved. CDR1 is SGHNT and CDR2 is YYREEE in the germline V gene (reference sequence). The ends were cut back, 4 bases at V and 3 bases at J, with 8 bases in the middle. The length of the CDR3 is 14 residues. CDR3 DNA sequence: TGTGCCAGCAGCATCAACTACTATAATTCACCCCTCCACTTT. This sequence encodes CASSINYYNSPLHF.

Of note for this clonotype: Germline is not matched at one junction end, which may reflect a read error. V and J are TRBV19 and TRBJ2-1; D is unclear. CDR3 size: 13 residues. From germline, CDR1 is LNHDA and CDR2 SQIVND (reference sequence). The CDR3 coding sequence is TGTGCCAGTAGTATTGGCTACAACAATGAGCAGTCCTTC. Translated: CASSIGYNNEQSF.

As for this clonotype: A clone one base away is much larger, so this may be a read error. This rearrangement joins TRBV27 to TRBJ1-2; TRBD1 agrees at 8 bases. The junction had 11 bases not matched to a gene; V was cut back by 8 bases and J by 3 bases. This CDR3 contains 15 residues. The germline gives CDR1 MNHEY, CDR2 SMNVEV (reference sequence). The CDR3 DNA follows: TGTGCCAGCGGGCGAGGAGACAGGGGTTACTATGGCTACACCTTC. This encodes CASGRGDRGYYGYTF.

J is TRBJ2-1 and V is TRBV19; 12 nucleotides agree with TRBD2. CDR3 size: 15 residues. The V and J ends lost 7 bases and 8 bases, in that order; junction bases with no gene match: 9. Germline CDR1 and CDR2: LNHDA and SQIVND (reference sequence). CDR3 region: CASKSALAGGHEQFF. The CDR3 DNA reads TGTGCCAGTAAAAGCGCACTAGCGGGAGGCCATGAGCAGTTCTTC.

This clonotype was seen at least ten times. The chain links TRBV11-2 to TRBJ1-2; D unclear. Germline CDR1 reads SGHAT; CDR2 reads FQNNGV. The CDR3 runs to 17 residues. V was shortened by 5 bases and J by 4 bases, with 23 bases between the two germline ends. CDR3 sequence (DNA): TGTGCCAGCAGCCTGTGTGGAACAAGCAGAAAGACCTATGGCTACACCTTC. It translates to CASSLCGTSRKTYGYTF.

This clonotype has a count of ten or more. The chain carries TRBV6-9 and TRBJ1-2; no clear D. The CDR3 consists of 17 residues. Trimming left V 5 bases short and J 4 bases short, with 23 bases between. Germline V gene data show CDR1 as MNHGY and CDR2 as SVAAGI. In DNA form, the CDR3 reads TGTGCCAGCAGTGCCAGTTGGCCTTACGGAAAGACCTATGGCTACACCTTC. Translation gives CASSASWPYGKTYGYTF.

In this sample, this clonotype turned up many times. The chain couples TRBV28 to TRBJ1-2; 7 positions match TRBD1. V gave up 5 bases and J gave up 4 bases; unmatched junction bases: 10. The CDR3 is 15 residues long. The V gene's germline CDR1 is MDHEN and CDR2 SYDVKM. The CDR3 loop reads CASSRVGGFGYGYTF. CDR3 coding DNA: TGTGCCAGCAGTCGTGTAGGGGGCTTTGGCTATGGCTACACCTTC.

This clonotype was seen ten or more times. In DNA form, the CDR3 reads TGTGCCAGCAGTTACTCAGGCAGGGAGAACACTGAAGCTTTCTTT. This translates into CASSYSGRENTEAFF. The chain has TRBV6-6 and TRBJ1-1; tentatively, D is TRBD1 (5 bases). In germline, CDR1 is MNHNY, CDR2 SVGAGI (reference sequence). Between the trimmed V and J ends, which lost 0 bases and 1 base, there was a span of 9 bases. The CDR3 is made up of 15 amino acids.

The V gene is TRBV11-1, the J gene TRBJ2-7; D might be TRBD2 (5 bases). The CDR3 runs to 15 residues. With 5 bases removed from V and 6 bases from J, the gap between germline ends came to 20 bases. The germline V gene has CDR1 SGHAT and CDR2 FQDESV (reference sequence). The chain's CDR3 is CASSHVGVSVSEQYF. CDR3 bases: TGTGCCAGCAGCCATGTGGGAGTTAGTGTCTCCGAGCAGTACTTC.

This clonotype was counted many times. The rearrangement uses TRBV11-2 and TRBJ2-5, with unresolved D. V shed 6 bases and J shed 5 bases, with 10 bases lying between them. Germline values: CDR1 SGHAT, CDR2 FQNNGV. CDR3 length equals 12 residues. Written as DNA, the CDR3 is TGTGCCAGCAGACTTTACGGGGAGACCCAGTACTTC. This gives the protein CASRLYGETQYF.

This chain uses TRBV20-1 with TRBJ2-3; D possibly corresponds to TRBD2 (8 bases). Trimming stripped 5 bases from V and 5 bases from J, with 17 bases between. Per germline, CDR1 DFQATT and CDR2 SNEGSKA (reference sequence). CDR3 length equals 14 residues. CDR3: CSASGGTVLDTQYF. Written as DNA, the CDR3 is TGCAGTGCTTCGGGGGGGACAGTTCTAGATACGCAGTATTTT.

A word on this clonotype: Since a much larger clone is just one base distant, this may be a read error. V and J are TRBV5-6 and TRBJ1-1; either TRBD1 or TRBD2 may supply D (5 bases each). TRBJ2-1 explains the end of the DNA better; the J call may be wrong. Germline values: CDR1 SGHDT, CDR2 YYEEEE. The CDR3 has 16 residues. The CDR3 spells CASSLLGPWACNEQFF. The CDR3 DNA follows: TGTGCCAGCAGCTTGCTGGGACCATGGGCCTGCAATGAGCAGTTCTTC.

This clonotype was seen many times. The chain links TRBV6-1 to TRBJ1-5; D gene ambiguous. CDR1 is MNHNS and CDR2 is SASEGT in the germline V gene. The CDR3 consists of 17 residues. V lost 0 bases and J lost 0, with 12 bases in between. In DNA, the CDR3 is TGTGCCAGCAGTGAAGCGCTTTCCGAGAATAGCAATCAGCCCCAGCATTTT. This sequence encodes CASSEALSENSNQPQHF.

Of note for this clonotype: This may be a read error: a much more frequent sequence differs by one nucleotide. The chain uses TRBV6-4 and TRBJ1-2; D is uncertain. Germline loops: CDR1 MRHNA, CDR2 SNTAGT. The CDR3 sequence is 17 residues long. Trimming removed 5 bases from V and 4 bases from J, with 23 bases in between. The chain's CDR3 is CASSFSDSHGRTYGYTF. The CDR3 nucleotides read TGTGCCAGCAGTTTTTCGGACTCACACGGAAGGACCTATGGCTACACCTTC.

This clonotype showed up just a few times. The chain's CDR3 is CASSRGPDYNEQFF. The CDR3 bases are TGCGCCAGCAGCCGGGGGCCAGACTACAATGAGCAGTTCTTC. The rearrangement links TRBV5-1 to TRBJ2-1; perhaps D is TRBD1 or TRBD2 (6 bases each). The germline gives CDR1 SGHRS, CDR2 YFSETQ. This CDR3 region has 14 residues. V shed 4 bases and J shed 3 bases, with 11 bases lying between them.